This entry lists 28 T cell receptor beta chains sequenced from one sample in a study of naive and memory T cell subsets. Both TRBC1 and TRBC2 were covered by a beta constant-region primer of two equimolar oligonucleotides. Four rounds of PCR amplified the ligated cDNA using nested alpha and beta constant-region primers plus SP2. TCRdb independently ran MiXCR on the UMI-ligation and nested PCR reads; one entry per CDR3 protein. The table has around 110,000 distinct CDR3 sequences, over 30% seen once. The sequenced sample was central memory CD4+ T cells from blood. The receptors here all came from a human donor in good health.

This clonotype was detected a few times. The rearrangement links TRBV10-3 to TRBJ1-5; 7 bases agree with TRBD1. Germline values: CDR1 ENHRY, CDR2 SYGVKD. V shed 6 bases, J shed 6 bases, and the junction held 5 bases outside the gene matches. The CDR3 sequence is 13 residues long. The CDR3 here is CAISEDRPQPQHF. CDR3 DNA sequence: TGTGCCATCAGCGAGGACAGGCCTCAGCCCCAGCATTTT.

This clonotype was recorded at least ten times. The V gene is TRBV28, the J gene TRBJ2-2; D call uncertain. CDR3 size: 14 residues. In germline, CDR1 is MDHEN, CDR2 SYDVKM. V was cut by 1 base and J by 7 bases, with 10 bases left in between. The CDR3 sequence: CASSLSQALGELFF. CDR3 DNA: TGTGCCAGCAGTTTATCCCAGGCGCTCGGGGAGCTGTTTTTT.

The CDR3 nucleotides read TGTGCCAGCAGTTTCTGCCCGCGTTGCGAGCAGTACTTC. As protein: CASSFCPRCEQYF. The gene calls are TRBV27 and TRBJ2-7, with unresolved D. Germline values: CDR1 MNHEY, CDR2 SMNVEV (reference sequence). The CDR3 sequence is 13 residues long. Deletions cut 3 bases from V and 6 bases from J, with 12 bases between.

This clonotype was detected only a few times. The chain uses TRBV10-2 and TRBJ2-3; 7 bases fit TRBD2. Trimming cost V 10 bases and J 5 bases; bases outside gene matches: 12. This CDR3 is 14 amino acids long. CDR1 and CDR2 from the germline V gene are WSHSY and SAAADI. The CDR3 coding sequence is TGCGCCACTTCGTGGGCGGGAGCACAAGATACGCAGTATTTT. Encoded protein: CATSWAGAQDTQYF.

The gene calls are TRBV20-1 and TRBJ2-3; no firm D call. Germline loops: CDR1 DFQATT, CDR2 SNEGSKA (reference sequence). CDR3 length: 13 amino acids. V was shortened by 3 bases and J by 1 base, with 8 bases between the two germline ends. The CDR3 DNA sequence: TGCAGTGCTAGTCGGCCGCGCACAGATACGCAGTATTTT. It translates to CSASRPRTDTQYF.

A few counts support this clonotype. The V call is TRBV7-2, the J call TRBJ2-5, with D uncertain. Germline V gene sequence: CDR1 SGHTA, CDR2 FQGNSA. Trimming cost V 2 bases and J 1 base, with 8 bases left between them. The CDR3 has 14 residues. In DNA form, the CDR3 reads TGTGCCAGCAGCTTATCTCCGGCCCAAGAGACCCAGTACTTC. Translated, it gives CASSLSPAQETQYF.

The chain is built from TRBV24-1 and TRBJ2-1, with a weak D call TRBD2 (6 bases). CDR3 length: 14 residues. Trimming pared 3 bases from V and 12 bases from J, leaving 17 bases between. Germline CDR1 reads KGHDR; CDR2 reads SFDVKD. CDR3 nucleotide sequence: TGTGCCACCAGTGATCCCCTGCGGGGCCAGGGGCAGTTCTTC. Translation: CATSDPLRGQGQFF.

The chain has TRBV9 and TRBJ2-1; D is unresolved. Germline-derived CDR1 and CDR2 are SGDLS and YYNGEE. This CDR3 comprises 13 residues. V was trimmed by 1 base and J by 13 bases, leaving 15 bases between them. The CDR3 loop reads CASSVNPRSDQFF. CDR3 DNA sequence: TGTGCCAGCAGCGTAAATCCCAGGTCGGACCAGTTCTTC.

The chain has TRBV28 and TRBJ2-7; 12 bases align to TRBD2. Losses at the gene ends were 3 bases for V and 6 bases for J; bases not matched to a gene: 9. Germline assignment: CDR1 MDHEN and CDR2 SYDVKM. The CDR3 runs 16 residues. CDR3: CASSLLAGGRLFEQYF. CDR3 in DNA: TGTGCCAGCAGTTTGCTAGCGGGAGGGCGCTTGTTCGAGCAGTACTTC.

The chain links TRBV20-1 to TRBJ2-5, with TRBD2 as a possible D gene (6 bases). Germline CDR1 and CDR2: DFQATT and SNEGSKA (reference sequence). The V end lost 5 bases, the J end lost 13 bases, and 17 bases lay between the germline ends. CDR3 size: 11 residues. This CDR3 reads CSAPSGDHRYF. In DNA form, the CDR3 reads TGCAGTGCTCCGTCGGGGGACCACCGGTACTTC.

The CDR3 bases are TGTGCCAGCAGCTACGGGACGGAAGAGCAGTACTTC. This gives the protein CASSYGTEEQYF. The rearrangement uses TRBV7-9 and TRBJ2-7, with D possibly called TRBD1 or TRBD2 (5 bases each). V was trimmed by 4 bases and J by 7 bases, leaving 11 bases between them. CDR1 SEHNR and CDR2 FQNEAQ come from the germline V gene (reference sequence). The CDR3 runs to 12 residues. Supplemented by reference TRBV7-9 and TRBJ2-7, the full variable domain reads DTGVSQNPRHKITKRGQNVTFRCDPISEHNRLYWYRQTLGQGPEFLTYFQNEAQLEKSRLLSDRFSAERPKGSFSTLEIQRTEQGDSAMYLCASSYGTEEQYFGPGTRLTVT.

This clonotype was counted many times. The chain has TRBV20-1 and TRBJ1-1; 7 bases match TRBD1. CDR1 and CDR2 (germline): DFQATT, SNEGSKA (reference sequence). This CDR3 has 15 amino acids. The V gene end was trimmed by 6 bases and the J gene end by 5 bases; junction bases not matched to a gene: 15. The CDR3 loop reads CSAQWDSAVGTEAFF. CDR3 DNA: TGCAGTGCCCAATGGGACAGTGCGGTAGGGACTGAAGCTTTCTTT.

V usage is TRBV3-1 and J usage is TRBJ1-1, with unresolved D. The length of the CDR3 is 14 residues. V lost 3 bases to trimming and J lost 5 bases, with 13 bases between them. The germline V gene encodes CDR1 LGHDT and CDR2 YNNKEL (reference sequence). The DNA for the CDR3 is TGTGCCAGCAGCCATTTGATCGCGGCTACTGAAGCTTTCTTT. It specifies CASSHLIAATEAFF.

This clonotype came up once. The V and J genes are TRBV13 and TRBJ2-3; 8 bases are a match to TRBD1. The ends lost 4 bases at V and 2 bases at J; junction bases unmatched: 8. The CDR3 loop spans 16 amino acids. Per germline, CDR1 PRHDT and CDR2 FYEKMQ (reference sequence). The CDR3, as DNA: TGTGCCAGCAGCTCCTATCGGGACAGGACCACAGATACGCAGTATTTT. Protein product: CASSSYRDRTTDTQYF.

This clonotype showed up just a few times. The J gene is TRBJ2-1, the V gene TRBV7-8, with 7 bases fitting TRBD2. The CDR3 is made up of 16 amino acids. Looked up from germline, CDR1 is SGHVS and CDR2 is FQNEAQ. With V trimmed by 2 bases and J by 1 base, 5 bases remained unmatched. The CDR3 sequence: CASSLRWGGSYNEQFF. CDR3 DNA sequence: TGTGCCAGCAGCTTACGTTGGGGAGGGTCCTACAATGAGCAGTTCTTC.

CDR3: CASRPDLRSSYEQYF. The CDR3 DNA reads as TGTGCCAGCAGGCCGGACTTGCGAAGCTCCTACGAGCAGTACTTC. The genes are TRBV27 and TRBJ2-7; possibly TRBD2 for D (5 bases). V lost 6 bases and J lost 0, with 15 bases in between. Germline values: CDR1 MNHEY, CDR2 SMNVEV (reference sequence). This CDR3 has 15 amino acids.

The rearrangement uses TRBV29-1 and TRBJ1-2; 8 bases line up with TRBD1. The CDR3 has 11 residues. Germline V gene data show CDR1 as SQVTM and CDR2 as ANQGSEA. V lost 7 bases and J lost 3; bases outside the gene matches: 1. CDR3 DNA sequence: TGCAGCGCGGACAGGGACTATGGCTACACCTTC. The encoded protein is CSADRDYGYTF.

V gene TRBV20-1 combines with J gene TRBJ1-2; a weak D match, TRBD1 (5 bases). Germline V gene sequence: CDR1 DFQATT, CDR2 SNEGSKA (reference sequence). Trimming took off 3 bases at V and 11 bases at J, with 13 bases between the two ends. The CDR3 is made up of 11 amino acids. The CDR3 bases are TGCAGTGCTAGCGGGAGGGGAATGTACACCTTC. Its translation: CSASGRGMYTF.

This clonotype was seen a few times. This chain connects TRBV3-1 to TRBJ2-5, with 9 bases fitting TRBD2. CDR1 and CDR2 (germline): LGHDT, YNNKEL (reference sequence). V was pared by 0 bases and J by 1 base, with 6 bases of the junction left unmatched. The CDR3 contains 17 residues. This chain's CDR3 is CASSQDLSGSLQETQYF. CDR3 bases: TGTGCCAGCAGCCAAGATCTTAGCGGGAGCCTCCAAGAGACCCAGTACTTC.

This rearrangement joins TRBV28 to TRBJ1-1, with D possibly matching TRBD1 (6 bases). V lost 4 bases and J 2 bases, leaving 20 bases between the germline ends. Germline lookup yields CDR1 MDHEN and CDR2 SYDVKM. The CDR3 sequence is 17 residues long. The CDR3 is CASSSPRSTGRNTEAFF. CDR3 DNA: TGTGCCAGCAGTTCCCCGCGATCTACAGGGAGAAACACTGAAGCTTTCTTT.

This clonotype was seen a handful of times. The chain has TRBV4-1 and TRBJ2-1; 13 bases align to TRBD2. The length of the CDR3 is 20 residues. V lost 2 bases and J lost 12; bases outside the gene matches: 22. Germline lookup yields CDR1 MGHRA and CDR2 YSYEKL. CDR3 loop: CASSQPGQGHGTSGKMGQFF. CDR3 DNA sequence: TGCGCCAGCAGCCAACCGGGACAGGGCCACGGGACTAGCGGGAAAATGGGGCAGTTCTTC.

This clonotype was seen only a few times. CDR3 sequence: CASSQDREAGNTHREQFF. CDR3 sequence (DNA): TGTGCCAGCAGCCAAGATCGGGAGGCAGGGAACACACATCGGGAGCAGTTCTTC. V is TRBV14 and J is TRBJ2-1; 7 bases agree with TRBD2. Germline V CDR1 and CDR2: SGHDN, FVKESK. The trim removed 0 bases at V and 10 bases at J, leaving 18 bases unmatched. The CDR3 extends over 18 amino acids.

This clonotype was picked up a small number of times. This chain uses TRBV20-1 with TRBJ2-3; the match to TRBD2 covers 11 bases. The V and J ends lost 6 bases and 2 bases, in that order; junction bases with no gene match: 7. Germline assignment: CDR1 DFQATT and CDR2 SNEGSKA (reference sequence). The CDR3 totals 15 residues. CDR3 bases: TGCAGTGCCAAGGGACTAGCGGACGTCACAGATACGCAGTATTTT. Translation: CSAKGLADVTDTQYF.

Many counts were recorded for this clonotype. The chain combines TRBV7-9 with TRBJ1-5; D is undetermined. V lost 5 bases and J lost 4, with 9 bases in between. The germline CDR1 and CDR2 sequences are SEHNR and FQNEAQ (reference sequence). The CDR3 totals 13 residues. As DNA, the CDR3 is TGTGCCAGCAGCCTTGCCCTAAATCAGCCCCAGCATTTT. Protein sequence: CASSLALNQPQHF.

This clonotype was detected many times. This chain connects TRBV12-3 or TRBV12-4 to TRBJ2-2; D unresolved. This CDR3 region has 16 residues. V dropped 4 bases and J dropped 0 bases, with 12 bases sitting between them. The chain's CDR3 is CASSSVGRPNTGELFF. The CDR3 bases are TGTGCCAGCAGTTCCGTCGGCCGACCGAACACCGGGGAGCTGTTTTTT.

J is TRBJ1-6 and V is TRBV6-5; 8 bases match TRBD1. The CDR3 extends over 15 amino acids. V lost 2 bases, J lost 8 bases, and 5 bases stayed unmatched. Germline loops: CDR1 MNHEY, CDR2 SVGAGI. The CDR3 protein is CASSYGQGGYSPLHF. The DNA for the CDR3 is TGTGCCAGCAGTTACGGACAGGGCGGGTATTCACCCCTCCACTTT.

The V gene is TRBV29-1, the J gene TRBJ2-3, with 8 nucleotides matching TRBD2. The CDR3 is 14 amino acids. Unmatched junction bases numbered 9, after V lost 8 bases and J lost 2 bases. The germline gives CDR1 SQVTM, CDR2 ANQGSEA. The CDR3 DNA reads as TGCAGCACTTTAGCGGGACGGACCACAGATACGCAGTATTTT. It translates to CSTLAGRTTDTQYF.

The V and J genes are TRBV6-1 and TRBJ2-7; 7 bases match TRBD1. CDR1 MNHNS and CDR2 SASEGT come from the germline V gene. The CDR3 totals 15 residues. V lost 0 bases to trimming and J lost 1 base; unmatched junction nucleotides: 3. CDR3 sequence reads: CASSEAGGRSYEQYF. In nucleotides, the CDR3 is TGTGCCAGCAGTGAAGCAGGGGGCAGGTCCTACGAGCAGTACTTC.